Here is one TCR beta chain with its context. This clonotype was detected many times. Its antigen is currently not known. No quality values exist for individual bases; no much larger clone is one base distant. TCRdb names Illumina HiSeq 2500 as the instrument used. TCR beta libraries were prepared by quantitative 5'-RACE with molecular barcodes. Concerning the study's data processing: Disease-linked TCR variants were identified with a new computational method built on a probabilistic model of VDJ rearrangement. TCRdb handled the public reads itself, with Q25 trimming in fastp and clone calling in MiXCR, and kept productive beta chains. Duplicate CDR3 protein sequences are folded into a single record with the most common DNA and genes. The V and J calls reflect TCRdb's pipeline rather than the authors' work. Counted in this sample were about 460,000 distinct CDR3 sequences; roughly 5.3% of them appeared once. In total, the top ten clones hold under 4.5% of the sample.

Measured from the cysteine to the phenylalanine, the CDR3 is 13 residues long. Of the read, only the CDR3 DNA is kept; its 39 bases are in frame from base 1. A distance of 8 bases separates the germline ends of V and J, which lose 4 bases and 2 bases respectively. The germline V gene encodes CDR1 SQVTM and CDR2 ANQGSEA. This sample was included in a study of CD8 T cells in ankylosing spondylitis (TCRdb year 2017). For context, the study as a whole: T cell receptor beta repertoires were profiled in healthy donors and ankylosing spondylitis patients so that disease-linked TCR variants could be found. The whole study cohort included 85 to 120 healthy donors and around 25 ankylosing spondylitis patients. Peripheral blood was sampled, and synovial fluid was additionally collected from ankylosing spondylitis patients. Overall study outcomes, separate from this receptor: Blood from ankylosing spondylitis patients appeared to be characterized by a TCR beta motif made up of seven or eight highly homologous amino acid variants. A CD8+ phenotype was shown by the disease-linked clones, which were found at relatively low frequencies in peripheral blood. The disease-linked clones were reported to be significantly enriched in matched synovial fluid samples from ankylosing spondylitis patients. Some motif variants were previously reported in synovial fluid and blood of reactive arthritis patients, suggesting common disease-initiation mechanisms.

The sequence was obtained from a male donor with ankylosing spondylitis. Sample: blood, either unsorted or a sorted T cell fraction (not recorded which). The V and J segments used are TRBV29-1 and TRBJ2-2; the D gene cannot be named for sure. Here the CDR3 is given as CSVVLANTGELFF. The nucleotides read TGCAGCGTTGTTCTGGCTAACACCGGGGAGCTGTTTTTT.